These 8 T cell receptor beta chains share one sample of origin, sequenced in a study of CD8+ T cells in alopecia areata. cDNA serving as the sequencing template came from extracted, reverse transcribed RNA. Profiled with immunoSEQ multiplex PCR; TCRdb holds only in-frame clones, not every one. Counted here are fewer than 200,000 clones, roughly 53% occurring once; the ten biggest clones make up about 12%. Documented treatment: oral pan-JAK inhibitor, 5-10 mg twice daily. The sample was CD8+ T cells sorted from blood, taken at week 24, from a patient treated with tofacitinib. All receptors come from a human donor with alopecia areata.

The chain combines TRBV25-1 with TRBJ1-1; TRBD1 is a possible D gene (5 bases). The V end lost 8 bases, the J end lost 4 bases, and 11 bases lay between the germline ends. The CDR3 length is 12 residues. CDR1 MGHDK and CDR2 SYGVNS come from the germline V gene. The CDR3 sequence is CASSQGTTEAFF. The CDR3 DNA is TGTGCCAGCTCGCAGGGAACCACTGAAGCTTTCTTT.

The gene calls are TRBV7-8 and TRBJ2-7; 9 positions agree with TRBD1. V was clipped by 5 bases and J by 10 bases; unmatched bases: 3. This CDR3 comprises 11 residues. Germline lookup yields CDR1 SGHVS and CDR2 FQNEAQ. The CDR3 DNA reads TGTGCCAGCAGCGAAACAGGGGGCCAGTACTTC. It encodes CASSETGGQYF.

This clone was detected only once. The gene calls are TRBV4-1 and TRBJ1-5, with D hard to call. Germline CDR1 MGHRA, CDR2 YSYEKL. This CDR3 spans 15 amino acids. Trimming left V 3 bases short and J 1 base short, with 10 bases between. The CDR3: CASSQVGQSNQPQHF. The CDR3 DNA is TGCGCCAGCAGCCAGGTCGGGCAGAGCAATCAGCCCCAGCATTTT.

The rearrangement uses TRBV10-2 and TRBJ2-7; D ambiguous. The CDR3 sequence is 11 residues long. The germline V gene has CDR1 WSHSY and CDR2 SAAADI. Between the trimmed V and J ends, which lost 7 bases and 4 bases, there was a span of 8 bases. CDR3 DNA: TGCGCCAGCACCGACGGTTACGAGCAGTACTTC. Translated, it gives CASTDGYEQYF.

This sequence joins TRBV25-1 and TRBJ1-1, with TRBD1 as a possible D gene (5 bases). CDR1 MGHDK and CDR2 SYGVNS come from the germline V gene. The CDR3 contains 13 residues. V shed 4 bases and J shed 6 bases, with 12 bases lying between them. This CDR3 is CASSGGGASEAFF. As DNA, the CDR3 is TGTGCCAGCAGTGGAGGCGGGGCCTCTGAAGCTTTCTTT.

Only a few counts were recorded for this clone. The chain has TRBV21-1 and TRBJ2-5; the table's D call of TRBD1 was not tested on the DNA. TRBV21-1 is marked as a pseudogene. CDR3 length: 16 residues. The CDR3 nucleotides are TGTGCCAGCAGCGGTCCGGAACAGGGGATCCAAGAGACCCAGTACTTC. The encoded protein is CASSGPEQGIQETQYF.

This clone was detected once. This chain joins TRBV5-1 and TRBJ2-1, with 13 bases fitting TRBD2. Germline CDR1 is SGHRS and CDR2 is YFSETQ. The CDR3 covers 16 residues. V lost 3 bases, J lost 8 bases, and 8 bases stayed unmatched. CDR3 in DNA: TGCGCCAGCAGCTGGACTAGCGGGGGCCTAGGGGATGAGCAGTTCTTC. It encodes CASSWTSGGLGDEQFF.

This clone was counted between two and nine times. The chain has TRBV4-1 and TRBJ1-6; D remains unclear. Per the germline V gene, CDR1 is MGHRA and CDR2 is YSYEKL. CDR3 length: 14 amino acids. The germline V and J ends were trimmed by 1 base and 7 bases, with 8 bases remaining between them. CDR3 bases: TGCGCCAGCAGCCAAGCGAGTCCCAATTCACCCCTCCACTTT. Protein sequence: CASSQASPNSPLHF.